The rows below give T cell receptor beta chains drawn from one sample of a study of blood T cell repertoires in COVID-19. Measured with immunoSEQ multiplex PCR; TCRdb has only the in-frame clones, and not every one. The data show approximately 120,000 clones, 70% to 90% seen once. The sequencing input was peripheral blood. These receptors came from a woman aged 55-69 years with acute or convalescent COVID-19. Both conserved end residues are part of each CDR3. Fields, in order: V gene, D gene, clone size, J gene, CDR3 DNA, CDR3 protein. D genes are given only for firm matches. The size field is filled for only some rows; it gives once, few, many or a size class.

v_call: TRBV21-1
d_call: -
clone_size: -
j_call: TRBJ2-7
cdr3_nt: TGTGCCAGCAGCAAAGAGGCCTGCGCTTGGGGTCTAGCGGAGGCGCTGCCGGACGAGCAGTACTTC
cdr3_aa: CASSKEACAWGLAEALPDEQYF

v_call: TRBV15
d_call: -
clone_size: -
j_call: TRBJ2-2
cdr3_nt: TGTGCCACCAGCAGAGGGAGGGCTAAGGGCGGGGAGCTGTTTTTT
cdr3_aa: CATSRGRAKGGELFF

v_call: TRBV28
d_call: -
clone_size: -
j_call: TRBJ1-4
cdr3_nt: TGTGCCAGCAGTTTTGGCGGGGAAACTAATGAAAAACTGTTTTTT
cdr3_aa: CASSFGGETNEKLFF

v_call: TRBV3-1/TRBV3-2
d_call: -
clone_size: -
j_call: TRBJ2-1
cdr3_nt: TGTGCCAGCAGCGACCCGTGGAGTGAGCAGTTCTTC
cdr3_aa: CASSDPWSEQFF

v_call: TRBV6-5
d_call: -
clone_size: once
j_call: TRBJ2-2
cdr3_nt: TGTGCCAGCAGTTACGTAAACACCGGGACCGGGGAGCTGTTTTTT
cdr3_aa: CASSYVNTGTGELFF

v_call: TRBV7-2
d_call: -
clone_size: -
j_call: TRBJ1-2
cdr3_nt: TGTGCCAGCAGCACACGACAGTCCCCCTCTCGAGGCTACACCTTC
cdr3_aa: CASSTRQSPSRGYTF

v_call: TRBV29-1
d_call: -
clone_size: -
j_call: TRBJ1-2
cdr3_nt: TGCAGCGTTGAGGCAGGGAAATTCGGTGGAGGCTACACCTTC
cdr3_aa: CSVEAGKFGGGYTF

v_call: TRBV7-7
d_call: -
clone_size: -
j_call: TRBJ2-1
cdr3_nt: TGTGCTAGGGTAGGGAGTAGGAGTGAGCAGTTCTTC
cdr3_aa: CARVGSRSEQFF

v_call: TRBV3-1/TRBV3-2
d_call: -
clone_size: -
j_call: TRBJ1-2
cdr3_nt: TGTGCCAGCAGCCGGGGCCGGACACGGAACTATGGCTACACCTTC
cdr3_aa: CASSRGRTRNYGYTF

v_call: TRBV28
d_call: TRBD1
clone_size: -
j_call: TRBJ1-2
cdr3_nt: TGTGCCAGCAGTGGGGGGGACAGGGAAAACTATGGCTACACCTTC
cdr3_aa: CASSGGDRENYGYTF

v_call: TRBV7-3
d_call: TRBD2
clone_size: -
j_call: TRBJ2-1
cdr3_nt: TGTGCCAGCAGCTTAACGGCTAGCGGGAATGAGCAGTTCTTC
cdr3_aa: CASSLTASGNEQFF

v_call: TRBV12-3/TRBV12-4
d_call: -
clone_size: -
j_call: TRBJ2-7
cdr3_nt: TGTGCCAGCAGTTTACGAGGGTTCGACGAGCAGTACTTC
cdr3_aa: CASSLRGFDEQYF

v_call: TRBV28
d_call: TRBD2
clone_size: -
j_call: TRBJ2-1
cdr3_nt: TGTGCCAGCAGTTTAGGTCTAGCGGGAGGAGGGCCAGTCTATGAGCAGTTCTTC
cdr3_aa: CASSLGLAGGGPVYEQFF

v_call: TRBV19
d_call: -
clone_size: -
j_call: TRBJ2-1
cdr3_nt: TGTGCCAGTAGTGCCCTTGACAGGTTCAATGAGCAGTTCTTC
cdr3_aa: CASSALDRFNEQFF

v_call: TRBV30
d_call: TRBD1
clone_size: -
j_call: TRBJ1-5
cdr3_nt: TGTGCCTGGAGTAGGCCGGGACAGGCCCTTCAGCCCCAGCATTTT
cdr3_aa: CAWSRPGQALQPQHF

v_call: TRBV30
d_call: -
clone_size: -
j_call: TRBJ2-3
cdr3_nt: TGTGCCTGGAGCGTTGTAGGGGCAGATACGCAGTATTTT
cdr3_aa: CAWSVVGADTQYF

v_call: TRBV11-3
d_call: TRBD2
clone_size: -
j_call: TRBJ2-1
cdr3_nt: TGTGCCAGGCTAGCGGGAGGGAGGGGCCCCTACAATGAGCAGTTCTTC
cdr3_aa: CARLAGGRGPYNEQFF

v_call: TRBV7-2
d_call: -
clone_size: -
j_call: TRBJ2-3
cdr3_nt: TGTGCCAGCACCCGCGAAAGCACAGATACGCAGTATTTT
cdr3_aa: CASTRESTDTQYF

v_call: TRBV5-1
d_call: -
clone_size: -
j_call: TRBJ2-5
cdr3_nt: TGCGCCAGCAGAAGGACAGAGGTCGGAAAGACCCAGTACTTC
cdr3_aa: CASRRTEVGKTQYF

v_call: TRBV4-2
d_call: -
clone_size: -
j_call: TRBJ1-4
cdr3_nt: TGTGCCAGCAGCCAAGGTGAGAAGAATGAAAAACTGTTTTTT
cdr3_aa: CASSQGEKNEKLFF

v_call: TRBV5-1
d_call: -
clone_size: -
j_call: TRBJ1-3
cdr3_nt: TGCGCCAGCAGCTTTGGGGGGTCGGGAAACACCATATATTTT
cdr3_aa: CASSFGGSGNTIYF

v_call: TRBV20-1
d_call: -
clone_size: -
j_call: TRBJ2-7
cdr3_nt: TGCAGTCTACCAGGAGGGGCCGAGCAGTACTTC
cdr3_aa: CSLPGGAEQYF

v_call: TRBV4-3
d_call: TRBD2
clone_size: -
j_call: TRBJ2-5
cdr3_nt: TGCGCCAGCAGCCCAAGACTAGCGGGAGAGACCCAGTACTTC
cdr3_aa: CASSPRLAGETQYF

v_call: TRBV12-3/TRBV12-4
d_call: -
clone_size: once
j_call: TRBJ1-2
cdr3_nt: TGTGCCAGCAGCCCCGGGAGGAACTATGGCTACACCTTC
cdr3_aa: CASSPGRNYGYTF

v_call: TRBV5-4
d_call: TRBD1
clone_size: -
j_call: TRBJ1-1
cdr3_nt: TGTGCCAGCAGCTGGACAGGGGGCACTGAAGCTTTCTTT
cdr3_aa: CASSWTGGTEAFF

v_call: TRBV5-5
d_call: -
clone_size: -
j_call: TRBJ1-5
cdr3_nt: TGTGCCAGCAGCTCGGTAAGCAATCAGCCCCAGCATTTT
cdr3_aa: CASSSVSNQPQHF

v_call: TRBV4-1
d_call: -
clone_size: -
j_call: TRBJ1-2
cdr3_nt: TGCGCCAGCAGCCAAGATCAGGTGAACTATGGCTACACCTTC
cdr3_aa: CASSQDQVNYGYTF

v_call: TRBV6-5
d_call: -
clone_size: -
j_call: TRBJ2-7
cdr3_nt: TGTGCCAGCAGCGCCTTACGGGTCTACGAGCAGTACTTC
cdr3_aa: CASSALRVYEQYF

v_call: TRBV5-6
d_call: -
clone_size: -
j_call: TRBJ2-7
cdr3_nt: TGTGCCAGCAGCTCGGGCGGGGTTGGGTCGAGGCTTTACGAGCAGTACTTC
cdr3_aa: CASSSGGVGSRLYEQYF

v_call: TRBV29-1
d_call: TRBD2
clone_size: -
j_call: TRBJ2-3
cdr3_nt: TGCAGCGTTGAAGACCGATCCAGACTAGCGGGAGTCTCAGATACGCAGTATTTT
cdr3_aa: CSVEDRSRLAGVSDTQYF

v_call: TRBV6-5
d_call: -
clone_size: -
j_call: TRBJ1-1
cdr3_nt: TGTGCCAGCAGTTACTCGAACAGGAACACTGAAGCTTTCTTT
cdr3_aa: CASSYSNRNTEAFF

v_call: TRBV9
d_call: -
clone_size: -
j_call: TRBJ1-6
cdr3_nt: TGTGCCAGCAGCGTAGCCCTCGATTCACCCCTCCACTTT
cdr3_aa: CASSVALDSPLHF

v_call: TRBV11-3
d_call: -
clone_size: -
j_call: TRBJ2-7
cdr3_nt: TGTGCCAGCAGCTTAGGAGGATCTTCCCACGAGCAGTACTTC
cdr3_aa: CASSLGGSSHEQYF

v_call: TRBV5-4
d_call: -
clone_size: -
j_call: TRBJ2-2
cdr3_nt: TGTGCCAGCAGCTCCCCCGGTTACACCGGGGAGCTGTTTTTT
cdr3_aa: CASSSPGYTGELFF

v_call: TRBV28
d_call: TRBD1
clone_size: -
j_call: TRBJ1-2
cdr3_nt: TGTGCCAGCAGGGAGGGGGCGCGGGGCTACACCTTC
cdr3_aa: CASREGARGYTF

v_call: TRBV6-5
d_call: TRBD1
clone_size: -
j_call: TRBJ2-2
cdr3_nt: TGTGCCAGCAAAGGGACAGGGGGTGCCGCCGGGGAGCTGTTTTTT
cdr3_aa: CASKGTGGAAGELFF

v_call: TRBV5-4
d_call: TRBD2
clone_size: -
j_call: TRBJ2-5
cdr3_nt: TGTGCCAGCAGCCGGGGACTAGCCGGGGTATTGGGGACCCAGTACTTC
cdr3_aa: CASSRGLAGVLGTQYF

v_call: TRBV30
d_call: -
clone_size: -
j_call: TRBJ1-5
cdr3_nt: TGTGCCTGGAGTGTTGCGAACCCAGGGAACCAGCCCCAGCATTTT
cdr3_aa: CAWSVANPGNQPQHF

v_call: TRBV7-2
d_call: -
clone_size: -
j_call: TRBJ2-7
cdr3_nt: TGTGCCAGCAGCCCCAGGAGCGGACCATCCTACGAGCAGTACTTC
cdr3_aa: CASSPRSGPSYEQYF

v_call: TRBV10-3
d_call: -
clone_size: -
j_call: TRBJ2-3
cdr3_nt: TGTGCCATCAGTGAGTCTAGCCTGGGAGCGCAGTATTTT
cdr3_aa: CAISESSLGAQYF

v_call: TRBV15
d_call: -
clone_size: -
j_call: TRBJ1-2
cdr3_nt: TGTGCCACCAGTCCGGACAGAAACTATGGCTACACCTTC
cdr3_aa: CATSPDRNYGYTF

v_call: TRBV29-1
d_call: TRBD2
clone_size: -
j_call: TRBJ2-1
cdr3_nt: TGCAGCGTTCTAGTTCTACTAGCGGGGGAGTCCTACAATGAGCAGTTCTTC
cdr3_aa: CSVLVLLAGESYNEQFF

v_call: TRBV28
d_call: -
clone_size: few
j_call: TRBJ2-7
cdr3_nt: TGTGCCAGCAGTACTGGGACTCAGATCTACGAGCAGTACTTC
cdr3_aa: CASSTGTQIYEQYF

v_call: TRBV30
d_call: TRBD2
clone_size: once
j_call: TRBJ2-2
cdr3_nt: TGTGCCTGGAAAGTGGGGGGGTTGAACACCGGGGAGCTGTTTTTT
cdr3_aa: CAWKVGGLNTGELFF

v_call: TRBV13
d_call: TRBD2
clone_size: -
j_call: TRBJ2-3
cdr3_nt: TGTGCCAGCAGCCAACGACTCGGGACTAGCGGGTTCACAGATACGCAGTATTTT
cdr3_aa: CASSQRLGTSGFTDTQYF

v_call: TRBV28
d_call: TRBD1
clone_size: few
j_call: TRBJ2-7
cdr3_nt: TGTGCCAGCAGTTTATGGGGACAGGGGGGGAGCTCCTACGAGCAGTACTTC
cdr3_aa: CASSLWGQGGSSYEQYF

v_call: TRBV19
d_call: TRBD1
clone_size: -
j_call: TRBJ1-4
cdr3_nt: TGTGCCAGCCGTTTACGACAGGGGCCCGAAAAACTGTTTTTT
cdr3_aa: CASRLRQGPEKLFF

v_call: TRBV18
d_call: TRBD1
clone_size: -
j_call: TRBJ1-2
cdr3_nt: TGTGCCAGCTCTAAGGGGGCGAACTATGGCTACACCTTC
cdr3_aa: CASSKGANYGYTF

v_call: TRBV11-3
d_call: -
clone_size: few
j_call: TRBJ2-3
cdr3_nt: TGTGCCAGCAGCTTACGGGGGACAGATACGCAGTATTTT
cdr3_aa: CASSLRGTDTQYF

v_call: TRBV30
d_call: TRBD1
clone_size: -
j_call: TRBJ1-2
cdr3_nt: TGTGCCTGGAGTGTTTCCGGGACAGGCCCGCATCCCCTCTGG
cdr3_aa: CAWSVSGTGPHPLW

v_call: TRBV5-8
d_call: TRBD1
clone_size: -
j_call: TRBJ2-7
cdr3_nt: TGTGCCAGCAGCTTCACAGGGGGCTGGGAGCAGTACTTC
cdr3_aa: CASSFTGGWEQYF

v_call: TRBV28
d_call: -
clone_size: -
j_call: TRBJ1-1
cdr3_nt: TGTGGTTCCCGGTTGAACACTGAAGCTTTCTTT
cdr3_aa: CGSRLNTEAFF

v_call: TRBV28
d_call: TRBD1
clone_size: -
j_call: TRBJ2-2
cdr3_nt: TGTGCCAGCAGTTTCAGGGGGCTGAGCACCGGGGAGCTGTTTTTT
cdr3_aa: CASSFRGLSTGELFF

v_call: TRBV6-6
d_call: -
clone_size: -
j_call: TRBJ1-4
cdr3_nt: TGTGCCAGCAGTTACATGCAGAATGAAAAACTGTTTTTT
cdr3_aa: CASSYMQNEKLFF

v_call: TRBV15
d_call: TRBD2
clone_size: -
j_call: TRBJ2-1
cdr3_nt: TGTGCCACCAGCAGAGATCAGCGGGAGATTTTATGGTTTGAGCAGTTCTTC
cdr3_aa: CATSRDQREILWFEQFF

v_call: TRBV5-1
d_call: -
clone_size: -
j_call: TRBJ2-7
cdr3_nt: TGCGCCAGCCGGGAACCCGGGGAAGCCTACGAGCAGTACTTC
cdr3_aa: CASREPGEAYEQYF